These 22 T cell receptor beta chains were all obtained from the same sample, sequenced in a study of T cells after yellow fever vaccination. TCRdb called the 5' RACE reads again in MiXCR, with one record for every CDR3 protein. The table has about 240,000 distinct CDR3 sequences, about 3.9% seen once. The sample was PBMCs, taken 15 days after the yellow fever booster vaccination. The origin of the receptors is a man aged 18 to 35 who received the YFV17D yellow fever vaccine.

This clonotype was seen repeatedly, ten times or more. The chain has TRBV19 and TRBJ2-7; unclear D gene. Germline V gene lookup returns CDR1 LNHDA and CDR2 SQIVND (reference sequence). Between the trimmed V and J ends, which lost 3 bases and 2 bases, there was a span of 8 bases. This CDR3 comprises 13 residues. The CDR3 bases are TGTGCCAGTAGTATTCGATGGGCCTACGAGCAGTACTTC. As protein: CASSIRWAYEQYF.

This clonotype appeared many times. The rearrangement joins TRBV5-5 to TRBJ1-5; D remains ambiguous. The CDR3 loop spans 13 amino acids. Trimming cost V 0 bases and J 7 bases, with 8 bases left between them. Germline V gene data show CDR1 as SGHKS and CDR2 as YYEKEE (reference sequence). The CDR3 bases are TGTGCCAGCAGCTTGGACCCGGAGCAGCCCCAGCATTTT. Translation gives CASSLDPEQPQHF. The variable domain in full, completed from reference TRBV5-5 and TRBJ1-5, reads DAGVTQSPTHLIKTRGQQVTLRCSPISGHKSVSWYQQVLGQGPQFIFQYYEKEERGRGNFPDRFSARQFPNYSSELNVNALLLGDSALYLCASSLDPEQPQHFGDGTRLSIL.

This clonotype was detected a few times. The CDR3 spells CASSPSGTGNSPLHF. The CDR3 coding sequence is TGTGCCAGCTCACCTTCCGGGACGGGTAATTCACCCCTCCACTTT. This chain uses TRBV18 with TRBJ1-6; perhaps TRBD1 as D (5 bases). Germline CDR1 is KGHSH and CDR2 is LQKENI. The V and J ends lost 3 bases and 6 bases respectively, with 12 bases between them. CDR3 length equals 15 residues.

This clonotype was detected many times. The chain combines TRBV7-9 with TRBJ1-1; TRBD1 matches at 8 bases. After removal of 5 bases from V and 5 bases from J, the junction contained 10 bases not matched to a gene. CDR1 SEHNR and CDR2 FQNEAQ come from the germline V gene (reference sequence). CDR3 length equals 15 residues. CDR3 nucleotides: TGTGCCAGCAGCCTGGGGCAGGGGGCTGGAACTGAAGCTTTCTTT. It specifies CASSLGQGAGTEAFF.

Ten or more counts support this clonotype. The chain is built from TRBV7-9 and TRBJ2-2, with 9 bases aligning to TRBD2. With 3 bases clipped from V and 2 bases from J, the junction kept 4 bases outside the gene matches. The CDR3 has 16 amino acids. From germline, CDR1 is SEHNR and CDR2 FQNEAQ (reference sequence). The DNA for the CDR3 is TGTGCCAGCAGCTTTGGGACTAGCATCAACACCGGGGAGCTGTTTTTT. Its translation: CASSFGTSINTGELFF.

Many counts were recorded for this clonotype. The gene calls are TRBV13 and TRBJ1-2, with TRBD1 identical over 7 bases. V shed 5 bases, J shed 6 bases, and the junction held 6 bases outside the gene matches. From germline, CDR1 is PRHDT and CDR2 FYEKMQ (reference sequence). This CDR3 region has 13 residues. The DNA for the CDR3 is TGTGCCAGCAGCGGCACAGGGGCGGATGGCTACACCTTC. As protein: CASSGTGADGYTF.

This clonotype has at least ten counts. The rearrangement links TRBV3-1 to TRBJ2-7; 10 bases are a match to TRBD1. Unmatched junction bases numbered 6, after V lost 5 bases and J lost 2 bases. The CDR3 runs 15 residues. The germline V gene encodes CDR1 LGHDT and CDR2 YNNKEL (reference sequence). The CDR3 protein is CASSVRDRGPYEQYF. The CDR3 DNA reads TGTGCCAGCAGCGTCCGGGACAGGGGACCCTACGAGCAGTACTTC.

The sample holds a few counts of this clonotype. The genes are TRBV2 and TRBJ2-7; possibly TRBD1 or TRBD2 for D (6 bases each). The CDR3 is 15 amino acids. The germline CDR1 and CDR2 sequences are SNHLY and FYNNEI. V gave up 6 bases and J gave up 3 bases, with 18 bases separating them. The CDR3 loop reads CASRLGGLASYEQYF. CDR3 nucleotide sequence: TGTGCCAGCAGACTTGGGGGCCTAGCGAGCTACGAGCAGTACTTC.

This clonotype was seen at least ten times. The V call is TRBV7-9, the J call TRBJ1-2, with TRBD1 as a possible D gene (5 bases). CDR1 and CDR2 (germline): SEHNR, FQNEAQ (reference sequence). Between the trimmed V and J ends, which lost 4 bases and 0 bases, there was a span of 15 bases. The CDR3 is 16 residues long. In DNA form, the CDR3 reads TGTGCCAGCAGCTCAACAATGACAGAATCTAACTATGGCTACACCTTC. Translating it yields CASSSTMTESNYGYTF.

V and J are TRBV12-3 or TRBV12-4 and TRBJ1-1, with 7 bases aligning to TRBD1. The CDR3 contains 15 residues. With V trimmed by 6 bases and J by 5 bases, 12 bases remained unmatched. The CDR3 loop reads CASSQLGGGETEAFF. DNA for the CDR3: TGTGCCAGCAGCCAGCTTGGAGGGGGCGAGACTGAAGCTTTCTTT.

This clonotype was detected ten times or more. V gene TRBV2 combines with J gene TRBJ2-1; 7 bases are shared with TRBD2. Per germline, CDR1 SNHLY and CDR2 FYNNEI. This CDR3 spans 13 amino acids. The junction had 7 bases not matched to a gene; V was cut back by 3 bases and J by 11 bases. The chain's CDR3 is CASSDPRRGKQFF. CDR3 nucleotide sequence: TGTGCCAGCAGTGATCCGCGGCGGGGGAAGCAGTTCTTC.

With regard to this clonotype: A much larger clone differs from this one at a single base, so this may be a read error. This chain links TRBV16 with TRBJ2-3, with D hard to call. The germline gives CDR1 KGHSY, CDR2 FQNENV. The CDR3 contains 14 residues. The CDR3 DNA sequence: TGTGCCATCAGCCAAAACAGCTACACAGATACGCAGTATTTT. Its translation: CAISQNSYTDTQYF.

This clonotype was picked up many times. This rearrangement joins TRBV20-1 to TRBJ2-3, with a tentative D call TRBD2 (6 bases). CDR3 length: 16 amino acids. Germline CDR1 is DFQATT and CDR2 is SNEGSKA (reference sequence). Trimming left V 5 bases short and J 2 bases short, with 20 bases between. CDR3 residues: CSAREMGGGATDTQYF. In DNA, the CDR3 is TGCAGTGCTCGGGAGATGGGTGGCGGCGCCACAGATACGCAGTATTTT.

In this sample, this clonotype turned up many times. This chain links TRBV7-8 with TRBJ2-3; no definite D call. Germline CDR1 is SGHVS and CDR2 is FQNEAQ. The CDR3 loop spans 15 amino acids. Trimming took off 10 bases at V and 0 bases at J, with 17 bases between the two ends. CDR3 DNA sequence: TGTGCCACCGAACCCCGACGTGGGAGCACAGATACGCAGTATTTT. Its protein product is CATEPRRGSTDTQYF.

This clonotype was counted ten times or more. CDR3 region: CSARWATNEKLFF. For the CDR3, the DNA is TGCAGTGCAAGATGGGCAACTAATGAAAAACTGTTTTTT. The chain carries TRBV20-1 and TRBJ1-4, with no clear D. In germline, CDR1 is DFQATT, CDR2 SNEGSKA (reference sequence). The CDR3 covers 13 residues. V lost 6 bases to trimming and J lost 0 bases, with 8 bases between them.

The table lists this clonotype with many counts. This rearrangement joins TRBV25-1 to TRBJ1-6, with D perhaps TRBD1 (6 bases). The CDR3 spans 15 residues. V lost 6 bases to trimming and J lost 9 bases, with 18 bases between them. Germline CDR1 MGHDK, CDR2 SYGVNS. CDR3 sequence: CASRAEAGEISPLHF. CDR3 nucleotides: TGTGCCAGCAGAGCTGAGGCAGGGGAGATTTCACCCCTCCACTTT.

Ten or more counts support this clonotype. V usage is TRBV18 and J usage is TRBJ2-3; 9 bases map to TRBD2. The ends lost 6 bases at V and 6 bases at J; junction bases unmatched: 7. There are 14 residues in the CDR3. Germline CDR1 reads KGHSH; CDR2 reads LQKENI. The CDR3 reads CASSAGLASDTQYF. Written as DNA, the CDR3 is TGTGCCAGCTCGGCGGGACTAGCTTCCGATACGCAGTATTTT.

This clonotype was found many times. The chain uses TRBV7-9 and TRBJ2-2; 7 bases are a match to TRBD2. The V gene end was trimmed by 5 bases and the J gene end by 5 bases; junction bases not matched to a gene: 5. This CDR3 comprises 14 residues. CDR1 is SEHNR, CDR2 FQNEAQ, per germline (reference sequence). CDR3 amino acids: CASSPAGGTGELFF. The CDR3 region has the DNA TGTGCCAGCAGCCCCGCCGGGGGGACCGGGGAGCTGTTTTTT.

This clonotype has a count of ten or more. The chain couples TRBV5-1 to TRBJ2-3, with TRBD1 matching 7 bases. The ends lost 6 bases at V and 0 bases at J; junction bases unmatched: 10. This CDR3 has 16 residues. The germline gives CDR1 SGHRS, CDR2 YFSETQ. The chain's CDR3 is CASTLDRKSSTDTQYF. In DNA, the CDR3 is TGCGCCAGCACCCTGGACAGGAAATCTAGCACAGATACGCAGTATTTT.

This clonotype was seen at least ten times. The chain is built from TRBV7-9 and TRBJ2-1, with TRBD2 as a possible D gene (5 bases). CDR3 length: 15 amino acids. CDR1 SEHNR and CDR2 FQNEAQ come from the germline V gene (reference sequence). Trimming took 2 bases from V and 3 from J, leaving 11 bases between them. CDR3 amino acids: CASSLLSVIYNEQFF. CDR3 nucleotide sequence: TGTGCCAGCAGCTTACTTAGCGTAATCTACAATGAGCAGTTCTTC.

This clonotype was seen at least ten times. The V call is TRBV7-2, the J call TRBJ1-4; the D gene is possibly TRBD1 (6 bases). Germline V CDR1 and CDR2: SGHTA, FQGNSA. The germline V and J ends were trimmed by 1 base and 11 bases, with 20 bases remaining between them. The CDR3 sequence is 16 residues long. The CDR3, as DNA: TGTGCCAGCAGCTTAGGATGGGGGGCCCCCCAGAACAAACTGTTTTTT. Translation gives CASSLGWGAPQNKLFF.

Many counts were recorded for this clonotype. This rearrangement joins TRBV18 to TRBJ2-1; TRBD1 aligns across 8 bases. Germline values: CDR1 KGHSH, CDR2 LQKENI. CDR3 length equals 14 residues. Trimming removed 5 bases from V and 7 bases from J; junction bases left unmatched: 7. CDR3 residues: CASSVGQGGNEQFF. As DNA, the CDR3 is TGTGCCAGCTCAGTCGGACAGGGTGGTAATGAGCAGTTCTTC.